These 3 T cell receptor beta chains came from one sample sequenced in a study of blood T cell repertoires in COVID-19. Data came from immunoSEQ multiplex PCR; TCRdb stores just in-frame clones and leaves some out. The sample gives about 200,000 clones, 87% of which show up once; approximately 21% is in the top ten. The specimen was peripheral blood. The receptor source for this set is a man in his fifties or sixties with active or convalescent COVID-19.

V gene TRBV27 combines with J gene TRBJ2-2, with 7 bases lining up with TRBD1. CDR1 MNHEY and CDR2 SMNVEV come from the germline V gene (reference sequence). V gave up 6 bases and J gave up 1 base; unmatched junction bases: 2. The CDR3 contains 14 residues. The CDR3 reads CASRDRWNTGELFF. The CDR3 DNA is TGTGCCAGCAGGGACAGGTGGAACACCGGGGAGCTGTTTTTT.

The CDR3 DNA reads as TGTGCCAGTAGTATTTGGACAGGGGGCGATGGCTACACCTTC. It encodes CASSIWTGGDGYTF. The chain has TRBV19 and TRBJ1-2, with 11 bases lining up with TRBD1. This CDR3 is 14 amino acids long. The germline V gene has CDR1 LNHDA and CDR2 SQIVND (reference sequence). Trimming cost V 3 bases and J 6 bases; bases outside gene matches: 3.

This clone has just one count. V is TRBV6-5 and J is TRBJ1-1, with 8 bases aligning to TRBD1. The CDR3 length is 12 residues. Germline V CDR1 and CDR2: MNHEY, SVGAGI. V lost 8 bases and J lost 5; bases outside the gene matches: 4. The CDR3 is CASLTGGTEAFF. CDR3 sequence (DNA): TGTGCCAGCCTTACAGGGGGAACTGAAGCTTTCTTT.